A single sample is the source of the 20 T cell receptor beta chains below, sequenced in a study of cytomegalovirus exposure and HLA in healthy donors. PCR primers comprised 60 Vbeta and 13 Jbeta primers. Assay: immunoSEQ multiplex PCR; the TCRdb copy retains only in-frame clones and omits some. The sample shows some 120,000 clones, roughly 74% of them seen only once. Specimen: PBMCs. These receptors were obtained from a woman aged 45 to 65 in good health and CMV-seropositive.

This clone has just a few counts. The chain links TRBV2 to TRBJ2-7, with 9 bases identical to TRBD1. V was pared by 6 bases and J by 0 bases, with 18 bases of the junction left unmatched. The V gene's germline CDR1 is SNHLY and CDR2 FYNNEI. CDR3 length equals 19 residues. In DNA form, the CDR3 reads TGTGCCAGCAGGGGATCCGGGACAGGGTGGTACTCCAGCTCCTACGAGCAGTACTTC. Translating gives CASRGSGTGWYSSSYEQYF.

The chain joins TRBV29-1 to TRBJ1-1, with D possibly matching TRBD1 (6 bases). The CDR3 contains 11 residues. The ends were cut back, 4 bases at V and 11 bases at J, with 14 bases in the middle. Germline V lookup: CDR1 SQVTM, CDR2 ANQGSEA. The DNA of the CDR3 is TGCAGCGTTGCGATCGGGCAGGGGGCTTTCTTT. Translating gives CSVAIGQGAFF.

This chain uses TRBV10-2 with TRBJ1-2; D possibly corresponds to TRBD1 (5 bases). The V gene's germline CDR1 is WSHSY and CDR2 SAAADI. The V gene lost 8 bases and the J gene lost 2 bases, with 12 bases spanning the gap. CDR3 size: 13 residues. In DNA, the CDR3 is TGCGCCAGCGGGCGGGGGAGGAACTATGGCTACACCTTC. This codes for CASGRGRNYGYTF.

The CDR3 DNA reads TGTGCCACAGAACAGAACACTGAAGCTTTCTTT. This gives the protein CATEQNTEAFF. The rearrangement joins TRBV15 to TRBJ1-1; D gene ambiguous. Per the germline V gene, CDR1 is LNHNV and CDR2 is YYDKDF (reference sequence). CDR3 size: 11 residues. The V end was cut by 9 bases, the J end by 1 base, with 6 bases between.

This chain links TRBV10-2 with TRBJ2-7; tentatively, D is TRBD1 (6 bases). Germline V gene sequence: CDR1 WSHSY, CDR2 SAAADI. Deletions cut 2 bases from V and 2 bases from J, with 13 bases between. This CDR3 is built from 15 residues. In DNA form, the CDR3 reads TGCGCCAGCAGTGAGACCACAGGGTTCCCCTACGAGCAGTACTTC. Translation gives CASSETTGFPYEQYF.

This clone appeared a few times. The gene calls are TRBV4-3 and TRBJ2-7; the D gene is possibly TRBD2 (5 bases). Looked up from germline, CDR1 is LGHNA and CDR2 is YSLEER. Deletions cut 5 bases from V and 2 bases from J, with 13 bases between. This CDR3 comprises 14 residues. The CDR3 bases are TGCGCCAGCAGCGTCCTCCGGGGAGCCTACGAGCAGTACTTC. Its protein is CASSVLRGAYEQYF.

The chain links TRBV5-1 to TRBJ1-3; D gene unclear. The V gene's germline CDR1 is SGHRS and CDR2 YFSETQ. This CDR3 contains 20 residues. The ends were cut back, 7 bases at V and 7 bases at J, with 36 bases in the middle. CDR3: CASVPRRDKRMASRRNTIYF. CDR3 coding DNA: TGCGCCAGCGTCCCCCGGCGCGACAAGAGAATGGCGAGCCGACGTAACACCATATATTTT.

This chain joins TRBV6-4 and TRBJ2-1; 9 nucleotides align to TRBD2. CDR1 MRHNA and CDR2 SNTAGT come from the germline V gene. V was clipped by 3 bases and J by 7 bases; unmatched bases: 7. The CDR3 sequence is 15 residues long. The CDR3, as DNA: TGTGCCAGCAGTGAGGGCGGGGGGGCATGGAATGAGCAGTTCTTC. The encoded protein is CASSEGGGAWNEQFF.

The chain recombines TRBV30 with TRBJ1-4; 9 bases are shared with TRBD1. This CDR3 has 16 amino acids. Germline V gene data show CDR1 as GTSNPN and CDR2 as SVGIG (reference sequence). The ends lost 2 bases at V and 10 bases at J; junction bases unmatched: 14. CDR3 bases: TGTGCCTGGAGTCGCCACCCGGGACAGGGTCAGGCAAAACTGTTTTTT. Residues: CAWSRHPGQGQAKLFF.

This clone was recorded a few times. The chain recombines TRBV4-3 with TRBJ1-4; D unresolved. CDR1 and CDR2 (germline): LGHNA, YSLEER. Trimming pared 3 bases from V and 6 bases from J, leaving 8 bases between. CDR3 length: 13 amino acids. The CDR3 DNA reads TGCGCCAGCAGCCAGGCCCTCGATGAAAAACTGTTTTTT. Its translation is CASSQALDEKLFF.

The chain carries TRBV5-8 and TRBJ1-5, with a tentative D call TRBD1 (5 bases). Per the germline V gene, CDR1 is SGHTS and CDR2 is YDEGEE. The CDR3 contains 15 residues. Trimming took off 4 bases at V and 5 bases at J, with 16 bases between the two ends. In nucleotides, the CDR3 is TGTGCCAGCAGCCGGAGGGGCCCGGACGATCAGCCCCAGCATTTT. Translated, it gives CASSRRGPDDQPQHF.

This chain uses TRBV11-3 with TRBJ1-1; tentatively, D is TRBD1 (6 bases). The CDR3 totals 13 residues. Germline lookup yields CDR1 SGHNT and CDR2 YENEEA. V was cut by 4 bases and J by 4 bases, with 10 bases left in between. The CDR3 region has the DNA TGTGCCAGCAGCTCCAGGGGTTTCACTGAAGCTTTCTTT. This gives the protein CASSSRGFTEAFF.

The V call is TRBV7-9, the J call TRBJ2-2; D unresolved. Looked up from germline, CDR1 is SEHNR and CDR2 is FQNEAQ (reference sequence). Trimming stripped 1 base from V and 6 bases from J, with 6 bases between. The CDR3 consists of 13 residues. CDR3 in amino acids: CASSLGQAGELFF. DNA of the CDR3: TGTGCCAGCAGCTTAGGGCAGGCCGGGGAGCTGTTTTTT.

CDR3 loop: CASSMSSPQHF. The CDR3 nucleotides read TGTGCCAGTAGTATGAGTTCACCCCAGCATTTT. The rearrangement links TRBV19 to TRBJ1-5; D gene ambiguous. V lost 3 bases, J lost 10 bases, and 7 bases lay in between. CDR1 LNHDA and CDR2 SQIVND come from the germline V gene (reference sequence). This CDR3 has 11 amino acids.

This clone was counted a single time. This chain uses TRBV27 with TRBJ2-3; 9 nucleotides match TRBD1. The germline V gene encodes CDR1 MNHEY and CDR2 SMNVEV (reference sequence). The CDR3 covers 15 residues. V lost 6 bases, J lost 5 bases, and 9 bases stayed unmatched. The CDR3 loop is CASRSPGQGRDTQYF. DNA of the CDR3: TGTGCCAGCAGATCCCCGGGACAGGGCAGAGATACGCAGTATTTT.

This clone appeared a few times. The chain recombines TRBV5-1 with TRBJ2-7; 10 bases are shared with TRBD1. The CDR3 loop spans 16 amino acids. The germline CDR1 and CDR2 sequences are SGHRS and YFSETQ. V lost 0 bases, J lost 1 base, and 4 bases stayed unmatched. The DNA for the CDR3 is TGCGCCAGCAGCTTGGAGCCGGGACAGGGGTCCTACGAGCAGTACTTC. Protein sequence: CASSLEPGQGSYEQYF.

This chain connects TRBV6-5 to TRBJ2-5; 9 bases agree with TRBD2. The CDR3 has 15 amino acids. Germline lookup yields CDR1 MNHEY and CDR2 SVGAGI. V dropped 8 bases and J dropped 3; count of bases not matched to a gene: 10. For the CDR3, the DNA is TGTGCCAGCGCTGCGGGGGGGGTAAGAGAAGAGACCCAGTACTTC. Its protein is CASAAGGVREETQYF.

The chain joins TRBV15 to TRBJ2-1; TRBD2 matches 8 bases. CDR1 is LNHNV and CDR2 is YYDKDF in the germline V gene (reference sequence). With V trimmed by 5 bases and J by 9 bases, 15 bases remained unmatched. This CDR3 has 16 residues. Here the CDR3 DNA reads TGTGCCACCAGCTCCTCCCGCGGGCAGGCGGGGGGTGAGCAGTTCTTC. Protein sequence: CATSSSRGQAGGEQFF.

Note on this clone: Other DNA sequences in this specimen translate into the identical CDR3. J is TRBJ2-6 and V is TRBV15; no reliable D call. V was pared by 0 bases and J by 1 base, with 4 bases between. The CDR3 extends over 15 amino acids. The germline V gene encodes CDR1 LNHNV and CDR2 YYDKDF (reference sequence). The CDR3 DNA reads as TGTGCCACCAGCAGAGACCTATCTGGGGCCAACGTCCTGACTTTC. Its protein product is CATSRDLSGANVLTF.

The chain uses TRBV5-1 and TRBJ2-7, with 9 bases matching TRBD1. Germline V gene lookup returns CDR1 SGHRS and CDR2 YFSETQ. The ends lost 0 bases at V and 6 bases at J; junction bases unmatched: 7. The CDR3 totals 15 residues. For the CDR3, the DNA is TGCGCCAGCAGCTTGGCCCGGGACAGGGTTAGCGAGCAGTACTTC. Translating it yields CASSLARDRVSEQYF.